This TCR beta chain stems from a study of T cell changes during pregnancy in multiple sclerosis. TCRdb keeps only in-frame clones here, not all; method: immunoSEQ multiplex PCR. The table shows around 45,000 clones, with about 90% occurring only once. The CDR3 is 16 residues long. V was pared by 5 bases and J by 3 bases, with 18 bases between. Germline V gives CDR1 LGHNA, CDR2 YNFKEQ. The chain links TRBV4-2 to TRBJ2-3; tentatively, D is TRBD2 (5 bases). The source is a female donor with multiple sclerosis, enrolled in a pregnancy study. The sequences come from CD4+ T cells from peripheral blood mononuclear cells, collected before pregnancy. The CDR3 DNA reads as TGTGCCAGCAGCTTAGGGAGTATAAGGAAAACAGATACGCAGTATTTT. Its protein product is CASSLGSIRKTDTQYF.